The text below deals with one T cell receptor beta chain. Its antigen is currently unknown. The CDR3 is made up of 15 amino acids. Looked up from germline, CDR1 is SQVTM and CDR2 is ANQGSEA. V lost 5 bases and J 1 base, leaving 17 bases between the germline ends. This sample stems from a study of shared clonotypes between healthy human individuals. At a deep level, the assay was run. Generated by immunoSEQ multiplex PCR, the TCRdb table keeps only in-frame clones and is missing some. This table holds more than 600,000 clones, about 90% found once. Terminally differentiated effector memory CD45RA+ cells were left out of the naive CD8 fraction, which was CD45RO-negative and positively selected for CCR7. Donors, healthy HIV-negative adults, lacked recent acute infections or vaccinations. General study findings and limits: It was the non-shared clonotypes that had lower generation probabilities than clonotypes shared by all four donors. Rarefaction demonstrated incomplete sorted-subset sequencing despite large depth.

The source material was naive CD8+ T cells sorted from blood. The chain links TRBV29-1 to TRBJ2-5; D might be TRBD1 (5 bases). This receptor was obtained from a man younger than 45 in good health. The CDR3 sequence is CSVQRNSGIQETQYF. CDR3 sequence (DNA): TGCAGCGTTCAGCGAAACTCAGGGATCCAAGAGACCCAGTACTTC.